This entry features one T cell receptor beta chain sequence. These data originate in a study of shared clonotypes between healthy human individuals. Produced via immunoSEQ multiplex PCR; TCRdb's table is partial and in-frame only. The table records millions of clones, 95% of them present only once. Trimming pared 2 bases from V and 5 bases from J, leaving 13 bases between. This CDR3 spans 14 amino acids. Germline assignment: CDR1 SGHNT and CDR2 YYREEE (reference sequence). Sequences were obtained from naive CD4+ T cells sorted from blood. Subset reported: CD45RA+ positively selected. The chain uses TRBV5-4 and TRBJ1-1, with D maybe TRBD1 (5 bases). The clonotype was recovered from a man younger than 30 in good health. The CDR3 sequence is CASSFQGRVTEAFF. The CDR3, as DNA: TGTGCCAGCAGCTTCCAGGGTCGTGTGACTGAAGCTTTCTTT.